This T cell receptor (beta chain) was recovered during a study of PD-L1 blockade in urothelial cancer listed by TCRdb under 2017. At the level of the whole study: Therapy was started in about 2014 for all patients, and atezolizumab 1,200 mg was administered intravenously every 3 weeks. Blood samples gave median yields of around 140,000 T cells and more than 80,000 unique TCRs, along with a median clonality of 0.080. About 90% of the 29 patients were identified as males with urothelial cancer of bladder origin, and a prior smoking history was reported by 18 of 29 patients. Approximately 29 patients had pretreatment blood TCR-seq, about 25 had at least one posttreatment blood collection, and about 25 had tumor TCR-seq. TCR sequencing covered pretreatment tumor samples and matched, serially collected peripheral blood taken before and after atezolizumab treatment. Blood samples were analyzed at 3 weeks after treatment start (second dose) and at 6 weeks after treatment start. An ECOG performance status of 0 or 1 was recorded for the patients, and 0 to 3 prior chemotherapy regimens had been received by the patients. Somatic, immune and clinical correlates of response to PD-L1 blockade with atezolizumab in urothelial cancer were the focus of an exploratory multi-omic analysis. Durable clinical benefit was defined as a progression-free survival longer than 6 months, and TCR features were additionally tested against progression-free survival and overall survival. About 10 patients reached durable clinical benefit, while some 20 patients did not. In the same patients who had TCR sequencing, pretreatment tumors also underwent whole exome sequencing and RNA sequencing.

The time point tag for this specimen amounts to: peripheral blood 6 weeks after treatment start. The cohort included some 30 patients with locally advanced or metastatic urothelial carcinoma who were treated at Memorial Sloan Kettering on a trial protocol. Peripheral blood mononuclear cells were collected pretreatment and during treatment, at between 1 and 8 total time points per patient. The Qiagen DNeasy Blood extraction kit was used to purify genomic DNA from total PBMCs and tumor samples. PBMCs were collected pretreatment and during treatment, and were isolated and stored as previously described. Of note for this clone: Its target antigen remains unknown. Nothing much larger sits one base from this clone, and base qualities are not available.

Including the terminal cysteine and phenylalanine, the CDR3 comprises 14 residues. Only CDR3 DNA is held: 42 bases, read in frame from base 1. Based on the germline V gene, the CDR1 and CDR2 sequences are SGHDT and YYEEEE. The V end loses 5 bases and the J end loses 4 bases, and a stretch of 12 bases separates them. To estimate absolute template abundance from read counts, synthetic TCR analog templates were spiked into each PCR. Using the immunoSEQ assay, TCRbeta CDR3 regions were amplified from genomic DNA with bias-controlled V and J gene primers. Sequencing of rearranged TCRbeta segments was done at approximately 20X coverage. Per the authors' processing: Sequencing errors were corrected by clustering, and CDR3s were annotated against IMGT so that V, D and J genes could be assigned. Downstream analyses used only productive TCRbeta rearrangements and left out out-of-frame or stop-codon sequences. To compute clonality, Shannon entropy was normalized by the log of the number of unique productive sequences and then subtracted from one. Fisher's exact test with Benjamini-Hochberg correction, using a cutoff of adjusted p below 0.01, was how clones that differed between time points or between blood and tumor were identified. TCRdb obtained this table from immuneACCESS and retained in-frame rearrangements with V and J assigned. These tables miss some clones; where compared with another copy, unresolved V genes account for less than half of the shortfall, and the remainder is unexplained. V and J calls and clone size come straight from that table; D and trimming were deduced from the DNA. Counted in this sample were some 110,000 clones; about 91% of them appeared once. Of the sample, around 4% is held by the ten largest clones.

What the authors observed across the whole study: Patients with durable benefit showed greater expansion of tumor-associated TCR clones in peripheral blood 3 weeks after starting treatment (n = 22, p = 0.022). Because the sample size was small (n of about 30) and many exploratory analyses were performed, the results are intended to be hypothesis-generating. Improved progression-free and overall survival was found to be associated with pretreatment peripheral blood TCR clonality below the median.

This TCR derives from a man aged 55-75 years with urothelial cancer. Material: PBMCs, obtained around atezolizumab (anti-PD-L1) treatment. The chain is made from TRBV5-6 and TRBJ2-2; the D gene is perhaps TRBD1, from 6 matching bases. CDR3 loop: CASRFDRITGELFF. The DNA sequence follows: TGTGCCAGCAGGTTTGACAGGATCACCGGGGAGCTGTTTTTT.